A selection of T cell receptor beta chains follows, all from one sample in a study of response to subunit inactivated influenza vaccine. TCRdb reprocessed the RT-PCR reads with MiXCR, giving one entry per CDR3 protein. Of about 580,000 distinct CDR3 sequences in the sample, around 15% are singletons; the top ten hold 11%. The source material was PBMCs from blood, sampled 12 days after vaccination. The receptors stem from a man aged 50 or older who received an inactivated influenza vaccine. CDR3s include the opening cysteine and the closing phenylalanine or tryptophan. D genes are given only for firm matches. Rows may omit the clone size; those that give it use once, few, many or a size class.

D	V	J	size	DNA	CDR3
.	TRBV6-2/TRBV6-3	TRBJ2-2	many	TGTGCCAGCAGTTACGCTGGGGCGTACACCGGGGAGCTGTTTTTT	CASSYAGAYTGELFF
TRBD2	TRBV7-8	TRBJ2-3	.	TGTGCCAGCAGCTTACTCGGGACTACTCGAAGCACAGATACGCAGTATTTT	CASSLLGTTRSTDTQYF
.	TRBV20-1	TRBJ2-3	.	TGCAGTGCCCCTGGTCGAGGGGGTCCAGGGAGCACAGATACGCAGTATTTT	CSAPGRGGPGSTDTQYF
TRBD2	TRBV12-3/TRBV12-4	TRBJ2-5	many	TGTGCCAGCAACCAAAGGGGACTAGCAGGTGGGACCCAGTACTTC	CASNQRGLAGGTQYF
TRBD1	TRBV18	TRBJ2-3	few	TGTGCCAGCTCACCTAAAGAGGGGACAGTGTCAGATACGCAGTATTTT	CASSPKEGTVSDTQYF
.	TRBV7-2	TRBJ2-7	.	TGTGCCAGCAGCTTAGGAGGGAACCAGGGCGAGCAGTACTTC	CASSLGGNQGEQYF
TRBD2	TRBV20-1	TRBJ2-1	few	TGCAGTGCTAGTTTAGCGGGCTCCTACAATGAGCAGTTCTTC	CSASLAGSYNEQFF
TRBD1	TRBV5-1	TRBJ1-1	few	TGCGCCAGCAGCTTCGGACAGGGGCCCAACACTGAAGCTTTCTTT	CASSFGQGPNTEAFF
.	TRBV24-1	TRBJ2-1	few	TGTGCCACCAGCCCCGGGGCGGGGGCATCCTACAATGAGCAGTTCTTC	CATSPGAGASYNEQFF
TRBD1	TRBV20-1	TRBJ1-4	.	TGCAGTGCCTGGGACGGGACAGGGGACGAAAAACTGTTTTTT	CSAWDGTGDEKLFF
TRBD1	TRBV24-1	TRBJ2-5	many	TGTGCCACCAGTGATGGGAGACAGGGTGAGACCCAGTACTTC	CATSDGRQGETQYF
TRBD2	TRBV7-2	TRBJ2-7	few	TGTGCCAGCAGCTTCCTAGCGGGGGATTCCTACGAGCAGTACTTC	CASSFLAGDSYEQYF
.	TRBV6-2/TRBV6-3	TRBJ2-3	.	TGTGCCAGCAGTTACGGCGGTGAGGTTTTGAGCAATACGCAGTATTTT	CASSYGGEVLSNTQYF
.	TRBV4-2	TRBJ2-3	.	TGTGCCAGCAGCCAAGGTTTCGGTGCAGGCATATTCACAGATACGCAGTATTTT	CASSQGFGAGIFTDTQYF
.	TRBV20-1	TRBJ2-3	.	TGCAGTGCTACACAGATGCTCCCACTAGATACGCAGTATTTT	CSATQMLPLDTQYF
.	TRBV28	TRBJ1-2	once	TGTGCCAGCAGTATAGAAGGGGGTAGGAACCTCTATGGCTACACCTTC	CASSIEGGRNLYGYTF
TRBD2	TRBV7-2	TRBJ2-5	.	TGTGCCAGCAGCTTTACTAGCGGGAGGGGGCAAGAGACCCAGTACTTC	CASSFTSGRGQETQYF
.	TRBV29-1	TRBJ1-1	few	TGCAGCGCTTCTGAAGGCGTCACTGAAGCTTTCTTT	CSASEGVTEAFF
.	TRBV20-1	TRBJ2-5	.	TGCAGTGCGGGGACGTACCAAGAGACCCAGTACTTC	CSAGTYQETQYF
TRBD2	TRBV12-3/TRBV12-4	TRBJ2-1	few	TGTGCCAGCAGTCGGACTAGTGAAAATGAGCAGTTCTTC	CASSRTSENEQFF
TRBD2	TRBV12-3/TRBV12-4	TRBJ2-3	many	TGTGCCAGCAGCCATAGCGGGAGGGGGTTAGCGCAGTATTTT	CASSHSGRGLAQYF
TRBD2	TRBV18	TRBJ2-3	.	TGTGCCAGCTCACCTGGGACTAGCGGGGGACCTTTCACAGATACGCAGTATTTT	CASSPGTSGGPFTDTQYF
.	TRBV4-2	TRBJ2-2	.	TGTGCCAGCAGCCAAATCAGCGGAGGCACCGGGGAGCTGTTTTTT	CASSQISGGTGELFF
TRBD1	TRBV30	TRBJ1-5	.	TGTGCCTGGAGTAGGACAGGGGGCTTTCAGCCCCAGCATTTT	CAWSRTGGFQPQHF
.	TRBV5-1	TRBJ2-7	.	TGCGCCAGCAGCTGGGGCCTCGGGCAGGGAAGAACTTCCTACGAGCAGTACTTC	CASSWGLGQGRTSYEQYF
.	TRBV25-1	TRBJ2-7	.	TGTGCCAGCAGTGGTGTTCCCCACGGAGACGAGCAGTACTTC	CASSGVPHGDEQYF
.	TRBV7-2	TRBJ2-1	few	TGTGCCAGCAGCTTCCAAGGGATTGGATACTACAATGAGCAGTTCTTC	CASSFQGIGYYNEQFF
.	TRBV7-9	TRBJ2-7	many	TGTGCCAGCACTGGAACAACCTACGAGCAGTACTTC	CASTGTTYEQYF
TRBD2	TRBV4-3	TRBJ2-2	few	TGCGCCAGCAGCCAAGGTCCAGCGGGGGACACCGGGGAGCTGTTTTTT	CASSQGPAGDTGELFF
.	TRBV7-2	TRBJ1-3	few	TGTGCCAGCAGCTTAGGGTTAGGGAAAGGAAACACCATATATTTT	CASSLGLGKGNTIYF
TRBD1	TRBV6-1	TRBJ1-3	.	TGTGCCAGCAGACGACAGGGGGTAACTGGAAACACCATATATTTT	CASRRQGVTGNTIYF
.	TRBV10-3	TRBJ2-1	few	TGTGCCATCAGTGAGTCGAGTACGCCTTTCAATGAGCAGTTCTTC	CAISESSTPFNEQFF
.	TRBV29-1	TRBJ2-1	few	TGCAGCGTTGAAGGCGTGGGGGGACGCTCCTACAATGAGCAGTTCTTC	CSVEGVGGRSYNEQFF
.	TRBV20-1	TRBJ2-7	few	TGCAGTGCTAGAGATGTCACAGGGGGGGGCTACGAGCAGTACTTC	CSARDVTGGGYEQYF